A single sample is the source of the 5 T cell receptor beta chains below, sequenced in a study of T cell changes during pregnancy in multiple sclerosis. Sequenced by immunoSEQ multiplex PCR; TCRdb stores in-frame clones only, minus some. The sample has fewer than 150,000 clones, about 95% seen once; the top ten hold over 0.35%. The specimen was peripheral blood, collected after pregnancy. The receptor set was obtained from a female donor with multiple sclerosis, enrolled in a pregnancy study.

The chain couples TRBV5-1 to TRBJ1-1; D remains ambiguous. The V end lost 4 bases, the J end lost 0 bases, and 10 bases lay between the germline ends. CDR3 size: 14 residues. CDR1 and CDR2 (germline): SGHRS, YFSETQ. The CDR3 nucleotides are TGCGCCAGCAGCGAGGGTACGGTGAACACTGAAGCTTTCTTT. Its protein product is CASSEGTVNTEAFF.

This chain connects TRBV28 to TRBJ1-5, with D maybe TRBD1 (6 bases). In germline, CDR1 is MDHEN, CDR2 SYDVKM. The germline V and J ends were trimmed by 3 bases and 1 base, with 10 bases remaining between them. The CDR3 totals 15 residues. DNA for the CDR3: TGTGCCAGCAGTTTCGGAGACAGGAGCAATCAGCCCCAGCATTTT. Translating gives CASSFGDRSNQPQHF.

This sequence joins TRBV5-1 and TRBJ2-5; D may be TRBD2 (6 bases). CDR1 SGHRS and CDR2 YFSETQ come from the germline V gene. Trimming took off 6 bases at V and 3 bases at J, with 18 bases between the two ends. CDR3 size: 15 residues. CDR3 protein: CASTRTGTYEETQYF. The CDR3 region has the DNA TGCGCCAGCACTCGCACCGGGACTTACGAAGAGACCCAGTACTTC.

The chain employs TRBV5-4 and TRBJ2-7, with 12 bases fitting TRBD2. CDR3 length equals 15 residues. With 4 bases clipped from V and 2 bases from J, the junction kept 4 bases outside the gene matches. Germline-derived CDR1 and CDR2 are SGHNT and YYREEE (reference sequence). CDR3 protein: CASSKGLAGTYEQYF. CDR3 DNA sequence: TGTGCCAGCAGCAAAGGACTAGCGGGAACCTACGAGCAGTACTTC.

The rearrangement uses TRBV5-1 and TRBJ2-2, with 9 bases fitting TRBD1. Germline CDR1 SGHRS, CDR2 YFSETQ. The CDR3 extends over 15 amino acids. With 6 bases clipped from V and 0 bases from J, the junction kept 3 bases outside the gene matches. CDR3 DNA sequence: TGCGCCAGCAAGAGGGACAGGGCGAACACCGGGGAGCTGTTTTTT. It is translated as CASKRDRANTGELFF.